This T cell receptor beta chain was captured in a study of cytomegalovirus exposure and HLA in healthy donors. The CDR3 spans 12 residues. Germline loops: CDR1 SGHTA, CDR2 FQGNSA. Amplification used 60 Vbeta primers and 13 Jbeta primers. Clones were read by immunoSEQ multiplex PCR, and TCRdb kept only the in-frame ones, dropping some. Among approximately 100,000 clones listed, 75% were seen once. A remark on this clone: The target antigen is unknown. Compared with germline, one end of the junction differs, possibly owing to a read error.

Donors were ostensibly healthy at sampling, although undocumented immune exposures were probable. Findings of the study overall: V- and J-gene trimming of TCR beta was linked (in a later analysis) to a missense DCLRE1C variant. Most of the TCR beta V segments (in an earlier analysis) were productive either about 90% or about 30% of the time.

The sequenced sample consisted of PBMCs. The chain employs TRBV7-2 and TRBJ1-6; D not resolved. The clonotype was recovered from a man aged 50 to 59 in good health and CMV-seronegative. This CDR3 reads CASSSSNSPLHF. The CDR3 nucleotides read TGTGCCAGCAGCTCCTCTAATTCACCCCTCCACTTT. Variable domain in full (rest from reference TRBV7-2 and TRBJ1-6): GAGVSQSPSNKVTEKGKDVELRCDPISGHTALYWYRQSLGQGLEFLIYFQGNSAPDKSGLPSDRFSAERTGGSVSTLTIQRTQQEDSAVYLCASSSSNSPLHFGNGTRLTVT.